Each of the 28 T cell receptor beta chains below was sequenced from the same sample in a study of beta chain features in type 1 diabetes. Study findings and constraints: The study found moderately but significantly shorter TCRB CDR3s in all four CD4+ subsets of Type 1 diabetes patients.

Antigen specificity for these receptors is unknown. The study reverse transcribed the entire isolated RNA, so it sequenced expressed TCRB transcripts. The data were produced by immunoSEQ multiplex PCR, yet TCRdb's version contains in-frame clones alone and is incomplete. The sample includes 600,000 to 700,000 clones, roughly an eighth of them seen just once. The sequencing sample was made of naive CD4+ T cells from blood. These TCRs come from a man aged 30 to 45 with type 1 diabetes.

V is TRBV25-1 and J is TRBJ2-5; tentative D call: TRBD1 (5 bases). CDR3 length: 13 residues. The ends were cut back, 6 bases at V and 4 bases at J, with 12 bases in the middle. Germline CDR1 and CDR2: MGHDK and SYGVNS. The DNA for the CDR3 is TGTGCCAGCAGCTCAGGGATCCCAGAGACCCAGTACTTC. The encoded protein is CASSSGIPETQYF.

The rearrangement uses TRBV25-1 and TRBJ1-6; D is ambiguous. CDR3 length: 14 residues. V was pared by 3 bases and J by 10 bases, with 13 bases between. CDR1 and CDR2 (germline): MGHDK, SYGVNS. The CDR3 reads CASSDPRKYSPLHF. As DNA, the CDR3 is TGTGCCAGCAGTGACCCTAGAAAATACTCACCCCTCCACTTT.

The chain has TRBV7-2 and TRBJ2-7; 10 nucleotides agree with TRBD1. The V gene end was trimmed by 7 bases and the J gene end by 3 bases; junction bases not matched to a gene: 9. This CDR3 spans 15 amino acids. Germline-derived CDR1 and CDR2 are SGHTA and FQGNSA. The DNA of the CDR3 is TGTGCCAGCACCCAAGGGACAGGGGATGTCTACGAGCAGTACTTC. This encodes CASTQGTGDVYEQYF.

This clone was observed a few times. The chain combines TRBV28 with TRBJ1-6; no clear D. CDR1 is MDHEN, CDR2 SYDVKM, per germline. Trimming left V 8 bases short and J 10 bases short, with 12 bases between. The length of the CDR3 is 12 residues. The CDR3 loop is CASGLSGSPLHF. The CDR3 coding sequence is TGTGCCAGCGGCCTCAGTGGCTCACCCCTCCACTTT.

This clone was counted a few times. The chain combines TRBV29-1 with TRBJ1-1; maybe TRBD1 (6 bases). Between the trimmed V and J ends, which lost 7 bases and 4 bases, there was a span of 13 bases. Looked up from germline, CDR1 is SQVTM and CDR2 is ANQGSEA. This CDR3 spans 12 amino acids. The CDR3 coding sequence is TGCAGCGCTAACAGGGAGGGCACTGAAGCTTTCTTT. This gives the protein CSANREGTEAFF.

This clone was picked up a small number of times. The rearrangement uses TRBV27 and TRBJ1-1, with 8 bases that match TRBD1. The V segment lost 7 bases and the J segment 5 bases; nucleotides outside the gene matches: 12. The CDR3 runs 15 residues. Germline-derived CDR1 and CDR2 are MNHEY and SMNVEV (reference sequence). CDR3 amino acids: CASTTRTGRGTEAFF. DNA of the CDR3: TGTGCCAGCACTACGAGGACAGGGAGGGGAACTGAAGCTTTCTTT.

This clone was picked up a small number of times. This sequence joins TRBV6-5 and TRBJ1-3, with D uncertain. Looked up from germline, CDR1 is MNHEY and CDR2 is SVGAGI. The CDR3 runs 15 residues. V was clipped by 5 bases and J by 0 bases, with 11 bases between them. The CDR3 DNA reads as TGTGCCAGCAGTCCACACCGATTCTCTGGAAACACCATATATTTT. This gives the protein CASSPHRFSGNTIYF.

This clone was detected a few times. V is TRBV11-3 and J is TRBJ2-2; tentatively, D is TRBD1 (5 bases). Germline-derived CDR1 and CDR2 are SGHNT and YENEEA. Trimming took off 5 bases at V and 2 bases at J, with 9 bases between the two ends. The CDR3 extends over 14 amino acids. This CDR3 is CASSQDTNTGELFF. Written as DNA, the CDR3 is TGTGCCAGCAGCCAGGACACCAACACCGGGGAGCTGTTTTTT.

This clone was found a few times. The chain couples TRBV7-9 to TRBJ2-5; perhaps TRBD2 as D (5 bases). The CDR3 runs 13 residues. Germline V gene data show CDR1 as SEHNR and CDR2 as FQNEAQ (reference sequence). V was pared by 7 bases and J by 5 bases, with 14 bases between. The CDR3 spells CASTPTGGETQYF. CDR3 bases: TGTGCCAGCACCCCGACGGGCGGGGAGACCCAGTACTTC.

This chain joins TRBV25-1 and TRBJ2-7, with D uncertain. CDR1 and CDR2 (germline): MGHDK, SYGVNS. CDR3 length: 11 amino acids. Trimming shortened V by 5 bases and J by 5 bases, and 7 bases separated the two germline ends. This chain's CDR3 is CASSIRNEQYF. In DNA, the CDR3 is TGTGCCAGCAGTATAAGAAACGAGCAGTACTTC.

This chain connects TRBV7-9 to TRBJ1-4, with D unclear. Germline assignment: CDR1 SEHNR and CDR2 FQNEAQ (reference sequence). This CDR3 contains 17 residues. Between the trimmed V and J ends, which lost 2 bases and 0 bases, there was a span of 13 bases. DNA of the CDR3: TGTGCCAGCAGCTTACTTAGGCTTCCTACAACTAATGAAAAACTGTTTTTT. Translation: CASSLLRLPTTNEKLFF.

A few counts support this clone. The V gene is TRBV5-1, the J gene TRBJ1-5; TRBD1 might be the D (5 bases). The germline V gene encodes CDR1 SGHRS and CDR2 YFSETQ. V shed 4 bases and J shed 4 bases, with 9 bases lying between them. The CDR3 runs 13 residues. The CDR3 sequence is CASSQGENQPQHF. CDR3 DNA sequence: TGCGCCAGCAGCCAGGGCGAGAATCAGCCCCAGCATTTT.

The chain joins TRBV30 to TRBJ1-6; 7 bases line up with TRBD1. J lost 2 bases, V lost 3 bases, and 4 bases had no gene match. CDR3 size: 15 residues. The germline gives CDR1 GTSNPN, CDR2 SVGIG (reference sequence). The CDR3 region is CAWRTGTAYNSPLHF. CDR3 nucleotide sequence: TGTGCCTGGAGGACAGGGACAGCCTATAATTCACCCCTCCACTTT.

This clone was picked up a small number of times. The chain couples TRBV10-3 to TRBJ2-7, with 12 bases lining up with TRBD1. From germline, CDR1 is ENHRY and CDR2 SYGVKD. Losses at the gene ends were 3 bases for V and 1 base for J; bases not matched to a gene: 7. CDR3 length equals 17 residues. The CDR3 protein is CAISDSGTGGSSYEQYF. CDR3 sequence (DNA): TGTGCCATCAGTGACTCCGGGACAGGGGGCAGTTCCTACGAGCAGTACTTC.

Only a few counts were recorded for this clone. The rearrangement links TRBV7-9 to TRBJ1-4, with a possible D match to TRBD1 (6 bases). The germline gives CDR1 SEHNR, CDR2 FQNEAQ (reference sequence). The V and J ends lost 0 bases and 2 bases respectively, with 10 bases between them. The CDR3 extends over 16 amino acids. In DNA, the CDR3 is TGTGCCAGCAGCTTAGCTTTGGGGGGCACTAATGAAAAACTGTTTTTT. Translating gives CASSLALGGTNEKLFF.

Concerning this clone: The same CDR3 is also encoded by other DNA sequences in this sample. The chain employs TRBV9 and TRBJ1-5, with TRBD1 matching 9 bases. Trimming took 3 bases from V and 7 from J; bases not matched to a gene: 8. The germline V gene has CDR1 SGDLS and CDR2 YYNGEE. The CDR3 runs to 15 residues. The CDR3 DNA sequence: TGTGCCAGCAGCGCAGAACAGGGGGCGGGCCAGCCCCAGCATTTT. Protein: CASSAEQGAGQPQHF.

This clone was found many times. The chain joins TRBV10-3 to TRBJ2-4; D tentatively reads TRBD1 or TRBD2 (5 bases each). Germline V gene data show CDR1 as ENHRY and CDR2 as SYGVKD. V was trimmed by 6 bases and J by 6 bases, leaving 12 bases between them. The CDR3 has 13 amino acids. CDR3 sequence: CAISPGTVNIQYF. CDR3 nucleotide sequence: TGTGCCATCAGCCCCGGGACGGTAAACATTCAGTACTTC.

About this clone itself: The sample carries other DNA sequences with the same CDR3. This rearrangement joins TRBV9 to TRBJ1-2; D perhaps matches TRBD1 (5 bases). CDR3 length: 14 amino acids. In germline, CDR1 is SGDLS, CDR2 YYNGEE. V was pared by 1 base and J by 4 bases, with 11 bases between. The chain's CDR3 is CASSVRGDGYGYTF. The CDR3 nucleotides are TGTGCCAGCAGCGTAAGAGGGGACGGCTATGGCTACACCTTC.

The chain employs TRBV18 and TRBJ2-1, with TRBD2 matching 10 bases. With 0 bases clipped from V and 6 bases from J, the junction kept 8 bases outside the gene matches. CDR1 is KGHSH, CDR2 LQKENI, per germline. CDR3 size: 17 residues. The CDR3: CASSPPGSGGARNEQFF. Written as DNA, the CDR3 is TGTGCCAGCTCACCACCGGGCAGCGGGGGGGCCCGCAATGAGCAGTTCTTC.

This clone appeared a few times. CDR3 in amino acids: CASSENRAGGETQYF. CDR3 nucleotides: TGTGCCAGCAGCGAGAACAGGGCTGGGGGAGAGACCCAGTACTTC. The chain uses TRBV13 and TRBJ2-5; tentative D call: TRBD1 (6 bases). Trimming removed 5 bases from V and 4 bases from J, with 17 bases in between. Germline V gives CDR1 PRHDT, CDR2 FYEKMQ (reference sequence). The CDR3 spans 15 residues.

The V and J genes are TRBV2 and TRBJ2-2, with TRBD1 as a possible D gene (6 bases). V gave up 6 bases and J gave up 4 bases, with 12 bases separating them. The germline gives CDR1 SNHLY, CDR2 FYNNEI. The CDR3 has 14 residues. CDR3 amino acids: CASRRAGATGELFF. CDR3 coding DNA: TGTGCCAGCAGGAGGGCAGGGGCCACCGGGGAGCTGTTTTTT.

The sample holds a few counts of this clone. The chain uses TRBV19 and TRBJ2-3; a possible D gene is TRBD2 (5 bases). The germline V gene has CDR1 LNHDA and CDR2 SQIVND (reference sequence). V lost 3 bases and J 14 bases, leaving 21 bases between the germline ends. The CDR3 has 14 amino acids. CDR3 loop: CASSISSTTPRLYF. CDR3 sequence (DNA): TGTGCCAGTAGTATCTCCTCGACTACTCCCCGCTTGTATTTT.

This clone was counted between two and nine times. The chain carries TRBV29-1 and TRBJ2-2; either TRBD1 or TRBD2 may fit D (5 bases each). Deletions cut 5 bases from V and 4 bases from J, with 14 bases between. The CDR3 spans 14 residues. The germline CDR1 and CDR2 sequences are SQVTM and ANQGSEA. The CDR3 loop reads CSVFTGTVTGELFF. For the CDR3, the DNA is TGCAGCGTTTTTACCGGGACGGTCACCGGGGAGCTGTTTTTT.

The rearrangement uses TRBV29-1 and TRBJ1-1; D unclear. CDR1 SQVTM and CDR2 ANQGSEA come from the germline V gene. The length of the CDR3 is 13 residues. V was shortened by 4 bases and J by 0 bases, with 9 bases between the two germline ends. CDR3 loop: CSVVRVLNTEAFF. In DNA form, the CDR3 reads TGCAGCGTTGTAAGGGTACTGAACACTGAAGCTTTCTTT. The full variable domain, rest sourced from reference TRBV29-1 and TRBJ1-1, is SAVISQKPSRDICQRGTSLTIQCQVDSQVTMMFWYRQQPGQSLTLIATANQGSEATYESGFVIDKFPISRPNLTFSTLTVSNMSPEDSSIYLCSVVRVLNTEAFFGQGTRLTVV.

This clone was seen a handful of times. The chain joins TRBV2 to TRBJ2-2; 7 bases are a match to TRBD2. Germline lookup yields CDR1 SNHLY and CDR2 FYNNEI. The V gene end was trimmed by 6 bases and the J gene end by 1 base; junction bases not matched to a gene: 2. The CDR3 has 14 residues. For the CDR3, the DNA is TGTGCCAGCAGCCCTAGCGGGAACACCGGGGAGCTGTTTTTT. It yields the protein CASSPSGNTGELFF.

This clone was seen a few times. The chain links TRBV7-2 to TRBJ2-5; no firm D call. V was clipped by 3 bases and J by 1 base, with 9 bases between them. Germline-derived CDR1 and CDR2 are SGHTA and FQGNSA. CDR3 length: 14 amino acids. In DNA form, the CDR3 reads TGTGCCAGCAGCTTGTCCCGGACCCAAGAGACCCAGTACTTC. The encoded protein is CASSLSRTQETQYF.

This clone appeared a few times. The gene calls are TRBV11-3 and TRBJ1-6; no clear D. The CDR3 length is 12 residues. Germline V lookup: CDR1 SGHNT, CDR2 YENEEA. Trimming removed 3 bases from V and 6 bases from J, with 3 bases in between. CDR3 sequence reads: CASSFGNSPLHF. DNA of the CDR3: TGTGCCAGCAGCTTCGGTAATTCACCCCTCCACTTT.

J is TRBJ2-7 and V is TRBV6-1; 7 bases are a match to TRBD1. The germline gives CDR1 MNHNS, CDR2 SASEGT. The CDR3 runs to 14 residues. V lost 5 bases to trimming and J lost 5 bases; unmatched junction nucleotides: 9. CDR3 DNA: TGTGCCAGCAGTTTCACGGAGACAGGGAACGAGCAGTACTTC. Translation gives CASSFTETGNEQYF.